The clone carrying this T cell receptor (beta chain) was counted at least ten times. Its antigen is currently unknown. The data are from a study of T cells after yellow fever vaccination. Study-wide context: With SMART-Seq v4 Ultra Low Input, the fractions containing low cell numbers were prepared.

Overall study results and limits: Although the secondary response was weaker, it peaked faster, at day 5 versus 15. Booster sampling recovered most clones from primary vaccination (96% CD4, 80% to 90% CD8).

Looked up from germline, CDR1 is MDHEN and CDR2 is SYDVKM. This CDR3 region has 16 residues. Losses at the gene ends were 2 bases for V and 4 bases for J; bases not matched to a gene: 7. TCRdb passed the 5' RACE reads through MiXCR, listing each CDR3 protein once. The table has roughly 150,000 distinct CDR3 sequences, roughly 8.2% seen once. The chain links TRBV28 to TRBJ2-3; 9 bases align to TRBD2. This clonotype was sampled from a man aged 25 to 45 who received the YFV17D yellow fever vaccine. Sample: CD4+ T cells sorted from PBMCs, taken 5 days after the yellow fever booster vaccination. CDR3 protein: CASSLAGLANSDTQYF. As DNA, the CDR3 is TGTGCCAGCAGTTTAGCGGGACTAGCAAACTCAGATACGCAGTATTTT.